The 3 T cell receptor beta chains in this list originate from one sample, sequenced in a study of metastatic and nonmetastatic thyroid tumors. Treatment of any kind had been given to no patient before thyroid surgery. TCRdb re-called the PCR reads via MiXCR. The table has some 40,000 clones, approximately 25% seen once. Material for sequencing was tumor tissue. The receptors stem from a female donor with papillary thyroid cancer or a benign thyroid nodule (not recorded which). Some clones in this sample may be carry-over from other donors' samples.

There are a few counts of this clone. This rearrangement joins TRBV29-1 to TRBJ2-5; no reliable D call. V was pared by 6 bases and J by 11 bases, with 13 bases between. CDR1 and CDR2 (germline): SQVTM, ANQGSEA. The CDR3 length is 10 residues. The CDR3 DNA sequence: TGCAGCGTCCTCGTTGGCGCGCAGTACTTC. The encoded protein is CSVLVGAQYF.

This clone is deemed medium-sized. V gene TRBV3-1 combines with J gene TRBJ2-5; D might be TRBD2 (6 bases). The germline V and J ends were trimmed by 1 base and 3 bases, with 21 bases remaining between them. The CDR3 totals 18 residues. Germline V gene sequence: CDR1 LGHDT, CDR2 YNNKEL (reference sequence). In DNA, the CDR3 is TGTGCCAGCAGCCAAGTGGTCTCCGGCGGGACCGCAGAAGAGACCCAGTACTTC. It specifies CASSQVVSGGTAEETQYF.

The chain links TRBV6-1 to TRBJ2-3; TRBD1 matches 9 bases. With 10 bases clipped from V and 1 base from J, the junction kept 6 bases outside the gene matches. The CDR3 totals 14 residues. Germline CDR1 reads MNHNS; CDR2 reads SASEGT. The chain's CDR3 is CATYRGPGTDTQYF. For the CDR3, the DNA is TGTGCCACCTACAGGGGGCCGGGCACAGATACGCAGTATTTT.